Given below is one T cell receptor (beta chain) in context. Its antigen remains unknown. This record belongs to a study of T cell responses to AZD1222 COVID-19 vaccine. Analysis merged second doses at about 4 or about 12 weeks. TCRdb keeps only in-frame clones here, not all; method: immunoSEQ multiplex PCR. The table lists 30,000 to 40,000 clones, 75% to 85% of them singletons, with more than 4% in the top ten. Whole-study findings and limits: The donor group comprised mostly white British people and more females; the analysis possibly underestimated clonal diversity. The study found vaccine-associated CD4 TCRs spanning spike, dominant at 160-218 and 743-854. Repertoire sampling occurred only after the peak T cell response.

Source: peripheral blood, taken 28 days after the second AZD1222 dose. This clonotype was obtained from an adult who received the AZD1222 COVID-19 vaccine.

The CDR3 spells CASSQQDREGSPLHF. The DNA for the CDR3 is TGCGCCAGCAGCCAGCAGGACAGGGAAGGTTCACCCCTCCACTTT. V gene TRBV4-3 combines with J gene TRBJ1-6; 8 nucleotides match TRBD1. This CDR3 is 15 amino acids long. Germline lookup yields CDR1 LGHNA and CDR2 YSLEER. V gave up 3 bases and J gave up 9 bases; unmatched junction bases: 7.